The 3 T cell receptor beta chains below all came from one sample that was sequenced in a study of cytomegalovirus exposure and HLA in healthy donors. Sequencing was performed with immunoSEQ multiplex PCR; in TCRdb, only in-frame clones are kept and a portion is missing. The table has tens of thousands of clones, 91% seen once. The sequencing input was PBMCs. These receptor sequences come from a man between 18 and 35 years old in good health and CMV-seronegative.

The chain recombines TRBV19 with TRBJ2-7; possibly TRBD2 for D (6 bases). V was pared by 7 bases and J by 7 bases, with 17 bases between. CDR3 length equals 13 residues. Germline V gene lookup returns CDR1 LNHDA and CDR2 SQIVND (reference sequence). The CDR3 nucleotides read TGTGCCAGTAACGACCTCCCCGGAGGGGAGCAGTACTTC. Amino acids: CASNDLPGGEQYF.

The genes are TRBV29-1 and TRBJ1-2, with a possible D match to TRBD1 (6 bases). Looked up from germline, CDR1 is SQVTM and CDR2 is ANQGSEA. Trimming stripped 7 bases from V and 1 base from J, with 19 bases between. The length of the CDR3 is 15 residues. The CDR3 region is CSGERGDTGNYGYTF. The DNA of the CDR3 is TGCAGCGGCGAACGTGGGGACACAGGTAACTATGGCTACACCTTC.

The table lists this clone with a few counts. Other DNA sequences in this specimen translate into the identical CDR3. The chain has TRBV27 and TRBJ2-3, with TRBD2 matching over 13 bases. The CDR3 loop spans 16 amino acids. J gave up 3 bases and V 2 bases, and 2 bases lay outside the gene matches. Germline lookup yields CDR1 MNHEY and CDR2 SMNVEV (reference sequence). The CDR3 region is CASSLRTSGRTDTQYF. The CDR3 coding sequence is TGTGCCAGCAGTTTACGGACTAGCGGGAGAACAGATACGCAGTATTTT.